This T cell receptor beta chain was identified during a study of CD8+CD57+ T cells in acquired aplastic anemia (dated by TCRdb to the late 2010s). A note on the overall study: DNA extracted from sorted CD4+ and CD8+ cells had a mean of approximately 3.4 ug, with a range of roughly 0.2 to 30 ug. A CD8+CD57+ expansion meant a frequency higher than the mean frequency seen in healthy subjects.

The patients picked for sequencing were ones in whom flow cytometry had shown an expansion of CD8+CD57+ cells. Severe acquired aplastic anemia was diagnosed in all patients according to International Study of Aplastic Anemia and Agranulocytosis and Camitta criteria. Patients had received no therapy at the time of blood sampling. In this study, sorted CD4+ and CD8+ T cells from the blood of healthy subjects and of severe aplastic anemia patients had their TCR repertoires deep-sequenced. Patients were enrolled under clinicaltrials.gov protocols 00001620, 01623167, 00001397, 00071045, 00081523 and 00961064 in the USA. Ficoll-Paque density gradient centrifugation was used to isolate peripheral blood mononuclear cells. Before DNA was extracted, CD4+ and CD8+ T cells were sorted using either FACS or magnetic beads. The study at large found these results: Patients and healthy controls showed no significant difference in CD8+ Simpson's diversity (P=0.060). Around 27 CD8+ CDR3 sequences were found in both patients and controls but appeared to be highly expressed in patients and within the immunodominant clones of the patients.

Reading the germline V gene (reference sequence) gives CDR1 WNHNN and CDR2 SYGVQD. Spanning cysteine to phenylalanine, the CDR3 consists of 11 amino acids. The sequence is cut down to CDR3 DNA, 33 bases in frame from base 1. The junction shows trimming of 3 bases on V and 8 bases on J, plus 6 bases between the germline ends. Notes on this clonotype: Its antigen specificity is not known. No base quality values were provided; no much bigger clone lies one nucleotide off.

TCR beta VDJ combination and CDR3 sequence profiling used genomic DNA as the template. An Illumina HiSeq 2000 was the platform used for TCR repertoire sequencing. In the paper's pipeline: Repertoires were assessed using TRBV/TRBJ rearrangement plots, CDR3 size and DJ length profiles, and Simpson's diversity index. Whichever DNA sequence was most abundant in the deep sequencing data was defined as the immunodominant clone. CDR3 amino acid sequences were screened for sharing across subjects and were compared with published repertoires and the VDJdb database. The raw public data were reprocessed by TCRdb itself: fastp quality trimming at Q25, MiXCR clonotype calling, in-frame beta chains only. Identical CDR3 proteins give one entry, which carries the most common genes and DNA. TCRdb's processing, not the authors', yielded these V and J calls. This sample is represented by around 190,000 distinct CDR3 sequences; roughly 50% of them were singletons. The top ten hold 10% to 15% of the sample.

The sequencing input was sorted CD4+, CD8+, or CD8+CD57+ T cells (not recorded which) from PBMCs. The TCR sequence derives from a human donor with aplastic anemia. The chain joins TRBV10-1 to TRBJ2-3; the best D guess is TRBD1, with 5 bases matching. CDR3 reads: CASSEGVTQYF. The DNA sequence is given as TGCGCCAGCAGTGAAGGGGTTACGCAGTATTTT.